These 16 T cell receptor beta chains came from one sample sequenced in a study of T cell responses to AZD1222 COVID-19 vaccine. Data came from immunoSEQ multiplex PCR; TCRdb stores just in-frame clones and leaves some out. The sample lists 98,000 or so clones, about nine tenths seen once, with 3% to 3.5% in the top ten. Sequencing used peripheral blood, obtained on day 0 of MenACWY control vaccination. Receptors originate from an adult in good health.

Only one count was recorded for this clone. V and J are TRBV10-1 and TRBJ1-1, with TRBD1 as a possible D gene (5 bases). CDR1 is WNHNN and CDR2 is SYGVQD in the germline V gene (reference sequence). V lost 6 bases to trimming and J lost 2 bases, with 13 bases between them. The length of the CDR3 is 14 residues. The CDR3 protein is CASRKDISNTEAFF. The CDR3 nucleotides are TGCGCCAGCAGGAAGGACATATCAAACACTGAAGCTTTCTTT.

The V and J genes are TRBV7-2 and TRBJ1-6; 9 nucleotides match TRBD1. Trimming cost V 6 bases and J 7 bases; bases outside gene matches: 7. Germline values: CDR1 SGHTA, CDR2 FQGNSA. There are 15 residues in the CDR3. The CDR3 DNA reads TGTGCCAGCAGGTTACAGGGGGCAGGGAATTCACCCCTCCACTTT. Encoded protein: CASRLQGAGNSPLHF. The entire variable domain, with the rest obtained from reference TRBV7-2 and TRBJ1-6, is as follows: GAGVSQSPSNKVTEKGKDVELRCDPISGHTALYWYRQSLGQGLEFLIYFQGNSAPDKSGLPSDRFSAERTGGSVSTLTIQRTQQEDSAVYLCASRLQGAGNSPLHFGNGTRLTVT.

The CDR3 sequence is CSASRQGLPGELFF. As DNA, the CDR3 is TGCAGTGCTAGTAGACAGGGCTTGCCCGGGGAGCTGTTTTTT. This chain connects TRBV20-1 to TRBJ2-2, with TRBD1 identical over 7 bases. Germline CDR1 reads DFQATT; CDR2 reads SNEGSKA (reference sequence). Germline trimming cut 3 bases from V and 6 bases from J; bases unmatched to any gene: 7. The length of the CDR3 is 14 residues.

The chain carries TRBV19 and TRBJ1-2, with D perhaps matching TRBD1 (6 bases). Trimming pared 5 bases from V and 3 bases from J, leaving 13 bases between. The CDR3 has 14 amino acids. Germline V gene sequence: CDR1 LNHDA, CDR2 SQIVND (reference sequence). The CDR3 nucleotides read TGTGCCAGTAGTGATTACAGGGCGGACTATGGCTACACCTTC. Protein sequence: CASSDYRADYGYTF.

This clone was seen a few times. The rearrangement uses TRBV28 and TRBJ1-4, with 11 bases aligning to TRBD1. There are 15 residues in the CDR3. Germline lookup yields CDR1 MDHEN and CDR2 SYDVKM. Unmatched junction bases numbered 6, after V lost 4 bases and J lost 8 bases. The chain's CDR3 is CASSWGQGVNEKLFF. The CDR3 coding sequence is TGTGCCAGCAGTTGGGGACAGGGGGTGAACGAAAAACTGTTTTTT.

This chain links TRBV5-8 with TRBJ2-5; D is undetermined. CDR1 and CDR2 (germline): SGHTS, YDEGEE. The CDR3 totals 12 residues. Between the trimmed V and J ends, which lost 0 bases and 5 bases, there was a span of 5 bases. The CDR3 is CASSLGRETQYF. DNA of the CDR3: TGTGCCAGCAGCTTGGGCCGGGAGACCCAGTACTTC.

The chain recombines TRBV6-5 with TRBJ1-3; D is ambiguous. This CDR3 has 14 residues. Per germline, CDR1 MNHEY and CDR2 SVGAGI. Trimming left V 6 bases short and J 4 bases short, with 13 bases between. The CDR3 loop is CASSLTTFGNTIYF. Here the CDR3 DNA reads TGTGCCAGCAGCCTGACAACCTTCGGAAACACCATATATTTT.

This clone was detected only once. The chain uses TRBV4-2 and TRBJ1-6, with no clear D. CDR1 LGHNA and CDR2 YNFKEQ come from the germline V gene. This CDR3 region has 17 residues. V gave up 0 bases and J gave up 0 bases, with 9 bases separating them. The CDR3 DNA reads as TGTGCCAGCAGCCAAGATGGCCGCAGCTCCTATAATTCACCCCTCCACTTT. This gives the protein CASSQDGRSSYNSPLHF.

The CDR3 sequence: CASSSLSGDYGYTF. CDR3 coding DNA: TGTGCCAGCAGCTCCCTCTCTGGGGACTATGGCTACACCTTC. The chain is built from TRBV5-6 and TRBJ1-2; unclear D gene. Germline CDR1 is SGHDT and CDR2 is YYEEEE. The CDR3 is 14 amino acids. V was cut by 3 bases and J by 3 bases, with 12 bases left in between.

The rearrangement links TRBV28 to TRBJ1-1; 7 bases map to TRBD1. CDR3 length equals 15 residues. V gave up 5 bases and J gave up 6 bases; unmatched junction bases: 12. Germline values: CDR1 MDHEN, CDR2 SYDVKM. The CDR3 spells CASSMTNDRASEAFF. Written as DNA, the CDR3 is TGTGCCAGCAGTATGACCAACGACAGGGCGTCTGAAGCTTTCTTT. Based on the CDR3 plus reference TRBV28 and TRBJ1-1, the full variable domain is DVKVTQSSRYLVKRTGEKVFLECVQDMDHENMFWYRQDPGLGLRLIYFSYDVKMKEKGDIPEGYSVSREKKERFSLILESASTNQTSMYLCASSMTNDRASEAFFGQGTRLTVV.

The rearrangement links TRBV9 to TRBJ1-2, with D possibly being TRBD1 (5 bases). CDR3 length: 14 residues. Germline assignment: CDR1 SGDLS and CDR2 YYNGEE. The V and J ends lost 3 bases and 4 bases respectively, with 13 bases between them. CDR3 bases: TGTGCCAGCAGCGGGACCGGGACGGCCTATGGCTACACCTTC. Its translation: CASSGTGTAYGYTF.

The CDR3 sequence: CASSVGSRTGKNTEAFF. The CDR3 DNA reads TGTGCCAGCAGCGTAGGAAGCCGGACAGGGAAGAACACTGAAGCTTTCTTT. The rearrangement uses TRBV9 and TRBJ1-1; 8 nucleotides align to TRBD1. The CDR3 is 17 residues long. Looked up from germline, CDR1 is SGDLS and CDR2 is YYNGEE. Trimming removed 0 bases from V and 1 base from J; junction bases left unmatched: 8.

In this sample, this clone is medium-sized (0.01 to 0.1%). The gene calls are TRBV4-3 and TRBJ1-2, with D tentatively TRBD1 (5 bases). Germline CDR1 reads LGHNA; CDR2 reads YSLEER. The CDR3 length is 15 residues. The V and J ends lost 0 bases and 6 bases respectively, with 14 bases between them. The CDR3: CASSQDRGSGDGYTF. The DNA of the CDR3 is TGCGCCAGCAGCCAAGATCGGGGGAGCGGTGATGGCTACACCTTC.

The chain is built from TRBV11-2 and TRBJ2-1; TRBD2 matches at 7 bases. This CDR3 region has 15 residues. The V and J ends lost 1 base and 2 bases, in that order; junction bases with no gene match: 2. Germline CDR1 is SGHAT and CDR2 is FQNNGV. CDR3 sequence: CASSLGGGPYNEQFF. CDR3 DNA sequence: TGTGCCAGCAGCTTAGGGGGGGGTCCCTACAATGAGCAGTTCTTC.

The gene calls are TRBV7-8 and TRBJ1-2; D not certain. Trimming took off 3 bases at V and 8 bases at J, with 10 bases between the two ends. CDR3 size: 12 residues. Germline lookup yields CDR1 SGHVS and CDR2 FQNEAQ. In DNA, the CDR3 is TGTGCCAGCAGCTTGGGCCTCCTGGGCTACACCTTC. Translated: CASSLGLLGYTF.

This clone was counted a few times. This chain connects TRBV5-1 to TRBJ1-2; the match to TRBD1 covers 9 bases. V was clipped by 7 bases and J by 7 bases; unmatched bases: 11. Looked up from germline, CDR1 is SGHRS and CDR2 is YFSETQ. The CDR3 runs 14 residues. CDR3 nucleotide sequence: TGCGCCAGCGGAATAGCCGAGACAGGGGGTGGCTACACCTTC. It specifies CASGIAETGGGYTF. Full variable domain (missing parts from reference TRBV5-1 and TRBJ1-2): KAGVTQTPRYLIKTRGQQVTLSCSPISGHRSVSWYQQTPGQGLQFLFEYFSETQRNKGNFPGRFSGRQFSNSRSEMNVSTLELGDSALYLCASGIAETGGGYTFGSGTRLTVV.